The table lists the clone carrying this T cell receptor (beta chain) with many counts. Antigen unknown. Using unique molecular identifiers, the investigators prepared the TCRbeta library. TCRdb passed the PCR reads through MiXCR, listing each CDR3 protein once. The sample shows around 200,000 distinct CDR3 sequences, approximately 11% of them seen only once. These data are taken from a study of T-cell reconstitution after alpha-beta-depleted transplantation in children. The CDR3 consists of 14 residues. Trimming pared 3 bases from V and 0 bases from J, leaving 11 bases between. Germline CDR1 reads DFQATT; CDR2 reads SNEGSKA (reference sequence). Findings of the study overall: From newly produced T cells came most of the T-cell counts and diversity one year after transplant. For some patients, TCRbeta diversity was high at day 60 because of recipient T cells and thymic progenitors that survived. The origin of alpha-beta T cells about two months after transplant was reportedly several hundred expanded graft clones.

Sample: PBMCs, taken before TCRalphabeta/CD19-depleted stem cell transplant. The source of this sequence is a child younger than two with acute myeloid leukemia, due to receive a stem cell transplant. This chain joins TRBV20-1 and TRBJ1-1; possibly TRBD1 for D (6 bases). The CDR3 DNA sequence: TGCAGTGCTAGGTCGGGGGGCTTGAACACTGAAGCTTTCTTT. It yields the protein CSARSGGLNTEAFF.